This T cell receptor (beta chain) was retrieved from a study of shared clonotypes between healthy human individuals (dated by TCRdb to the early 2020s). About the full investigation: A couple of women and a few men aged 18 to 49 years were included in the cohort. For each donor, CD4 naive and CD4 memory were each run on three plates, CD8 naive on two plates, and CD8 memory on one plate. The study deeply sequenced blood TCR repertoires of five healthy adults to estimate repertoire size and the extent of clonotype sharing between individuals. Different laboratories and diverse techniques were used to prepare libraries and sequence TCR repertoires, to increase sequencing depth and limit assay-specific biases. Between about 0.9 and 9 billion PBMCs per donor were obtained by leukapheresis. Study-wide findings and limitations: Pairwise subsampling indicated that sequencing depth was expected to affect the degree of clonotype sharing among donors. Because the study included a small number of donors, the genetic and exposure-history diversity represented was limited. Sharing across several donors was observed for around 4.8% of naive CD4, over 3% of naive CD8, 2.3% of memory CD4, and around 0.42% of memory CD8 clonotypes. Compared with non-shared clonotypes, the clonotypes found in all four sorted-subset donors had higher generation probabilities. Only blood was sampled, and tissue TCR repertoires likely differ from those in blood. Naive subsets generally had larger estimated clonotype richness than memory subsets. Even with the large sequencing depth, rarefaction of the sorted-subset datasets indicated that sequencing was incomplete.

This clone was counted between two and nine times. Its antigen has not been determined. The sample holds no much larger clone one base away, and base qualities are not on file. V sheds 0 bases and J sheds 6 bases, leaving 9 bases between their ends. The CDR3 starts with the cysteine, ends with the phenylalanine, and has 13 residues. The entry retains the CDR3 DNA only, 39 bases that are in frame from base 1. The germline V gene (reference sequence) gives CDR1 as GTSNPN and CDR2 as SVGIG. Using the deep immunoSEQ assay, TCR CDR3 regions were amplified from genomic DNA by multiplex PCR. Extracted genomic DNA from each cell subset was spread evenly across all wells of several immunoSEQ 96-well plates, with each plate serving as a replicate. For sorted subsets, each replicate PCR was loaded with 200 ng genomic DNA, equivalent to approximately 27,000 T cell genomes. Purified libraries were quantified with a Qubit 3.0 fluorometer, sized on a Bioanalyzer 2100, and re-quantified with the KAPA Library Quantification kit. Every immunoSEQ 96-well plate was sequenced on a separate single-read 150-cycle Illumina NextSeq 550 flow cell. From the authors' description of their analysis: The immunoSEQ output contained only junctional sequences without quality scores, so filtering could not match that applied to full-length reads. Sequences were annotated with PyIR, a Python wrapper for IgBLAST v1.9, using IMGT germline references to assign V/J genes and CDR3. Reads with weak V/J assignments (E-value above 1e-6), missing CDR3, stop codons, out-of-frame junctions, or ambiguous translated residues were removed. V3J clonotypes were defined as sequences sharing an identical inferred V gene, J gene, and CDR3 amino acid sequence. The percentage overlap between two repertoires was calculated by dividing the number of shared unique clonotypes by the size of the smaller repertoire. RTK rarefaction, the Chao1 estimator, and Recon v2.1 estimates of unobserved clonotypes were used to assess repertoire richness. Generation probabilities were computed with OLGA for all TCRbeta clonotypes obtained by the gDNA method from several donors. Here the immuneACCESS table is served through TCRdb, limited to in-frame sequences with V and J called. Missing clones are a known gap in these copies; in checked studies unresolved V genes cover under half, and the rest lacks a known reason. V, J and clone size are those of that table, while D and trimming were read from the DNA. In all, the sample holds about 2.4 million clones, and more than 85% of those were seen once. The ten largest clones capture 0.36% of the sample.

Healthy HIV-negative adults with no recently reported acute infections or vaccinations were included as donors. Every donor was a Caucasian adult living in Nashville, Tennessee, USA. Magnetic negative selection was used to enrich CD4+ T cells, after which naive cells were positively selected on CD45RA and the negative fraction became the memory subset. Blood was obtained by leukapheresis, after which PBMCs were separated by Ficoll-Histopaque density gradient centrifugation and cryopreserved in liquid nitrogen vapor phase. Analytical flow cytometry was used to check the purity and quantity of every magnetically sorted T cell population. From each sorted fraction, genomic DNA was isolated and quantified by UV absorbance on a Nanodrop 2000c.

The sequence is built from TRBV30 and TRBJ1-5, with the D gene too uncertain to name. Sample: naive CD4+ T cells from PBMCs. The sample's cell subset or site label, decoded: CD45RA+ positively selected. This sequence was found in a man between 18 and 29 years old in good health. Some clones in this sample may be carry-over from other donors' samples. The DNA reads TGTGCCTGGAGTGTACGGCCCAGTCAGCCCCAGCATTTT. Translated, this gives CAWSVRPSQPQHF.